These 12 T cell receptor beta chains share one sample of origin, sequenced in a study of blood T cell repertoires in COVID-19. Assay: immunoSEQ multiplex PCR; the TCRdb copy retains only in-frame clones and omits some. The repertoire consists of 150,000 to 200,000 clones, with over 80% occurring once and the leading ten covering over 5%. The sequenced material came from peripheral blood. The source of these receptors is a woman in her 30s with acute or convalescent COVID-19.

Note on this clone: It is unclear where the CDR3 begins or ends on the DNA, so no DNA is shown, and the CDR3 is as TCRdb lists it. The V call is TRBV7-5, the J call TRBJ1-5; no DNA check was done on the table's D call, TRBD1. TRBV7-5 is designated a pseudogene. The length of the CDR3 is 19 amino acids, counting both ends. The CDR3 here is CARSFGTGACKRGNQPQHF.

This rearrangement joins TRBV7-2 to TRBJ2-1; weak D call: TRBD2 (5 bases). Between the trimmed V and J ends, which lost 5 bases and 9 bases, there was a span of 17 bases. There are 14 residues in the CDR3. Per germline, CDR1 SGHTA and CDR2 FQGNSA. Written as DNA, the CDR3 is TGTGCCAGCAGCGCAAACCAACCCCGGGGTGAGCAGTTCTTC. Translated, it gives CASSANQPRGEQFF.

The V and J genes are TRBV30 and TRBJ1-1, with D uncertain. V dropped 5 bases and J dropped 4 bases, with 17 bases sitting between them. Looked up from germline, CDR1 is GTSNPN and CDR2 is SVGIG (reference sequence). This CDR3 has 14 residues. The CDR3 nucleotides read TGTGCCTGGGGGGAAATAATGGGGAGCACTGAAGCTTTCTTT. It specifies CAWGEIMGSTEAFF.

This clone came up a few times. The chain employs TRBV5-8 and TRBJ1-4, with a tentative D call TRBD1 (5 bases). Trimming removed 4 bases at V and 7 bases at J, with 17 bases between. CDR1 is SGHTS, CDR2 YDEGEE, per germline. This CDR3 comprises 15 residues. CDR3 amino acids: CASSPKRGHPEKLFF. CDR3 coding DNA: TGTGCCAGCAGCCCCAAAAGGGGCCACCCTGAAAAACTGTTTTTT.

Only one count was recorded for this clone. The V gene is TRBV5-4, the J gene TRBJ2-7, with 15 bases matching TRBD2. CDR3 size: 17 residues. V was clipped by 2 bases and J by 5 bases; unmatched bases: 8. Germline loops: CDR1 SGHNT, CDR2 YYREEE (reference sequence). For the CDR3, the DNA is TGTGCCAGCAGCTTTAAAACCGGGACTAGCGGGGGGAACGAGCAGTACTTC. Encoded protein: CASSFKTGTSGGNEQYF. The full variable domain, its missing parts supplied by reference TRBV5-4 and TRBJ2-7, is ETGVTQSPTHLIKTRGQQVTLRCSSQSGHNTVSWYQQALGQGPQFIFQYYREEENGRGNFPPRFSGLQFPNYSSELNVNALELDDSALYLCASSFKTGTSGGNEQYFGPGTRLTVT.

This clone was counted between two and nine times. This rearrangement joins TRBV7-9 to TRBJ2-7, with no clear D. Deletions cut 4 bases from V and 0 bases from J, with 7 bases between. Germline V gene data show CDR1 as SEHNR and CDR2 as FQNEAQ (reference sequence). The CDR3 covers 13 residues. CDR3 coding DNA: TGTGCCAGCAGCTCGCATAGCTCCTACGAGCAGTACTTC. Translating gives CASSSHSSYEQYF.

The CDR3 nucleotides are TGTGCCAGTAGTTCCAGGGCAGCAGATACGCAGTATTTT. Translating gives CASSSRAADTQYF. This chain links TRBV19 with TRBJ2-3; perhaps TRBD1 as D (5 bases). Germline V gene data show CDR1 as LNHDA and CDR2 as SQIVND (reference sequence). The V gene lost 5 bases and the J gene lost 4 bases, with 10 bases spanning the gap. This CDR3 contains 13 residues.

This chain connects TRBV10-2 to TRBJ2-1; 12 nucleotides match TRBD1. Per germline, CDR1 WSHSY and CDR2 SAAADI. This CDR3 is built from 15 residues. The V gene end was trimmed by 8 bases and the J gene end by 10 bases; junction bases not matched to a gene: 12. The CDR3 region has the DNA TGCGCCAGCCACGCTGTGAGGGACAGGGGGCACGAGCAGTTCTTC. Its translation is CASHAVRDRGHEQFF.

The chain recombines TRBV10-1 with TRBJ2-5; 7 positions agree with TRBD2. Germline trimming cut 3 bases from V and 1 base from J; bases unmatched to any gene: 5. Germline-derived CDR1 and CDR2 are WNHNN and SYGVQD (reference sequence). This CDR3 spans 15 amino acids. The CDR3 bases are TGCGCCAGCAGTGAAGGGGTAGCGGGCCAAGAGACCCAGTACTTC. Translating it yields CASSEGVAGQETQYF.

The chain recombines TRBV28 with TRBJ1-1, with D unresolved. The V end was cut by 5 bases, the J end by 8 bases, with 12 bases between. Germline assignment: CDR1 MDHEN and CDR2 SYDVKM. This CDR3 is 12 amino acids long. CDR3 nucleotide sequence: TGTGCCAGCAGTCCCGACAAAGCCGAAGCTTTCTTT. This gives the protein CASSPDKAEAFF.

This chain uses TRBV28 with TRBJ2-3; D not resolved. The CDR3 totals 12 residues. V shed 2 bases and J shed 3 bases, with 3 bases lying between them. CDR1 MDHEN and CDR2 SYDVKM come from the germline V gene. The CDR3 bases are TGTGCCAGCAGTTTACTGACAGATACGCAGTATTTT. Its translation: CASSLLTDTQYF.

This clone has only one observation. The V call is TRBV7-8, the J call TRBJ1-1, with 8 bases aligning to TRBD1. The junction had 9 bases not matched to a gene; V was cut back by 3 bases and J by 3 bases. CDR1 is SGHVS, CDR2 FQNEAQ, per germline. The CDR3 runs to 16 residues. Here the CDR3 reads CASSLGQVGLDTEAFF. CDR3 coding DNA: TGTGCCAGCAGCTTGGGACAGGTGGGGTTAGACACTGAAGCTTTCTTT.